Each of the 2 T cell receptor beta chains below was sequenced from the same sample in a study of Ad26.COV2.S vaccination and SARS-CoV-2 variants. As for treatment: roughly 19 received Ad26.COV2.S at low or high dose, single or two shots; 5 received placebo; per-sample allocation not given. Sampling happened 63 days after the first vaccine or placebo injection. Produced via immunoSEQ multiplex PCR; TCRdb's table is partial and in-frame only. Seen here are 380,000 or so clones, about 88% observed once, and the top ten hold 6.4%. The source was peripheral blood, collected in a trial of Ad26.COV2.S vaccine versus placebo. These TCRs come from a person aged 18-65 years who received the Ad26.COV2.S COVID-19 vaccine or a placebo.

The chain joins TRBV15 to TRBJ2-5; no clear D. CDR3 length equals 13 residues. Trimming removed 2 bases at V and 5 bases at J, with 9 bases between. Germline assignment: CDR1 LNHNV and CDR2 YYDKDF (reference sequence). The chain's CDR3 is CATSRFESETQYF. The DNA of the CDR3 is TGTGCCACCAGCAGATTTGAATCCGAGACCCAGTACTTC. Full variable domain (rest looked up from reference TRBV15 and TRBJ2-5): DAMVIQNPRYQVTQFGKPVTLSCSQTLNHNVMYWYQQKSSQAPKLLFHYYDKDFNNEADTPDNFQSRRPNTSFCFLDIRSPGLGDTAMYLCATSRFESETQYFGPGTRLLVL.

This sequence joins TRBV14 and TRBJ2-7; D possibly corresponds to TRBD2 (5 bases). Germline V gene sequence: CDR1 SGHDN, CDR2 FVKESK. V was pared by 6 bases and J by 0 bases, with 24 bases between. The CDR3 totals 18 residues. CDR3: CASSSNSDAALSSYEQYF. CDR3 nucleotides: TGTGCCAGCAGTTCGAATAGCGACGCAGCTTTAAGCTCCTACGAGCAGTACTTC.